This T cell receptor beta chain appears in the sequencing data of a study of blood T cell repertoires in COVID-19. This clone was picked up one time. Profiled with immunoSEQ multiplex PCR; TCRdb holds only in-frame clones, not every one. Of 140,000 or so clones in the sample, 84% are singletons; the top ten hold about 8.9%. The CDR3 covers 17 residues. The J segment lost 0 bases and the V segment lost 5 bases, leaving 6 bases of the junction unmatched. From germline, CDR1 is MNHEY and CDR2 SVGEGT. V is TRBV6-2 or TRBV6-3 and J is TRBJ2-2, with 10 bases aligning to TRBD1. The sequenced material came from peripheral blood. This receptor was taken from a man aged 30-40 years with COVID-19, enrolled during active disease. DNA of the CDR3: TGTGCCAGCAGTGCCCGGGACAGGGGCTCGAACACCGGGGAGCTGTTTTTT. Protein sequence: CASSARDRGSNTGELFF.